These 5 T cell receptor beta chains originate from one sample sequenced in a study of OX40 agonist ivuxolimab in advanced cancers. Method: immunoSEQ multiplex PCR; TCRdb's copy keeps in-frame clones and lacks some. Among about 75,000 clones listed, about 92% were seen once. The sequenced sample was CD4+ or CD8+ T cells sorted from blood, obtained in a trial of the OX40 agonist ivuxolimab. The receptors were sampled from an adult with an advanced solid tumor such as melanoma, head and neck, liver or kidney cancer.

The CDR3 DNA is TGTGCCAGCAGCTATGGCCAAAACTATGGCTACACCTTC. Protein: CASSYGQNYGYTF. V is TRBV5-6 and J is TRBJ1-2; the D is unclear. Germline-derived CDR1 and CDR2 are SGHDT and YYEEEE. V was clipped by 3 bases and J by 2 bases, with 8 bases between them. CDR3 size: 13 residues.

V gene TRBV9 combines with J gene TRBJ1-2; D not resolved. The CDR3 is 14 amino acids. Germline V gives CDR1 SGDLS, CDR2 YYNGEE. V shed 0 bases and J shed 6 bases, with 12 bases lying between them. The CDR3 loop reads CASSVVSHEDGYTF. In DNA, the CDR3 is TGTGCCAGCAGCGTAGTCTCCCATGAGGATGGCTACACCTTC.

This clone appeared a single time. J is TRBJ2-7 and V is TRBV29-1; D is possibly TRBD2 (5 bases). V gave up 5 bases and J gave up 9 bases, with 14 bases separating them. In germline, CDR1 is SQVTM, CDR2 ANQGSEA. This CDR3 has 11 residues. The CDR3 DNA reads as TGCAGCGTTTTGGAGGTAGCGTTGCAGTACTTC. It encodes CSVLEVALQYF.

The rearrangement links TRBV5-4 to TRBJ2-5; D perhaps matches TRBD2 (5 bases). With 4 bases removed from V and 5 bases from J, the gap between germline ends came to 15 bases. The germline gives CDR1 SGHNT, CDR2 YYREEE (reference sequence). The CDR3 is made up of 14 amino acids. CDR3 in amino acids: CASSQEAQRETQYF. The CDR3 DNA follows: TGTGCCAGCAGCCAGGAGGCCCAGCGGGAGACCCAGTACTTC.

The chain recombines TRBV5-1 with TRBJ2-1; the D is unclear. V was pared by 2 bases and J by 0 bases, with 12 bases between. The CDR3 is 16 residues long. The V gene's germline CDR1 is SGHRS and CDR2 YFSETQ. CDR3 in DNA: TGCGCCAGCAGCTTCGACCCGGCCAGCTCCTACAATGAGCAGTTCTTC. Translating gives CASSFDPASSYNEQFF.